One and the same sample provided the 19 T cell receptor beta chains below, sequenced in a study of CD8 T cells in ankylosing spondylitis. General observations from the study: Characteristic of ankylosing spondylitis blood, it appeared, was a TCR beta motif comprising several highly homologous variants.

For these receptors, no antigen is known. In TCRdb, the 5' RACE reads were re-called with MiXCR into one record per CDR3 protein. The data contain about 540,000 distinct CDR3 sequences, approximately 12% of them singletons. The sample was blood, either unsorted or a sorted T cell fraction (not recorded which). The receptors here all came from a male donor with ankylosing spondylitis.

V usage is TRBV5-1 and J usage is TRBJ2-1; 10 bases are a match to TRBD2. J was trimmed by 7 bases and V by 0 bases; bases with no gene match: 7. CDR1 is SGHRS and CDR2 is YFSETQ in the germline V gene. There are 16 residues in the CDR3. This CDR3 is CASSLVSSGSKNEQFF. CDR3 coding DNA: TGCGCCAGCAGCTTGGTTTCTAGCGGGAGTAAGAATGAGCAGTTCTTC.

The genes are TRBV3-1 and TRBJ1-4; possibly TRBD1 for D (5 bases). V was trimmed by 4 bases and J by 7 bases, leaving 16 bases between them. The CDR3 consists of 15 residues. From germline, CDR1 is LGHDT and CDR2 YNNKEL (reference sequence). CDR3 in amino acids: CASSPSGDPTEKLFF. As DNA, the CDR3 is TGTGCCAGCAGCCCATCGGGGGATCCTACTGAAAAACTGTTTTTT. Full variable domain (missing parts from reference TRBV3-1 and TRBJ1-4): DTAVSQTPKYLVTQMGNDKSIKCEQNLGHDTMYWYKQDSKKFLKIMFSYNNKELIINETVPNRFSPKSPDKAHLNLHINSLELGDSAVYFCASSPSGDPTEKLFFGSGTQLSVL.

This clonotype was recorded many times. The chain carries TRBV14 and TRBJ1-1; D is uncertain. This CDR3 comprises 13 residues. Trimming removed 2 bases from V and 1 base from J, with 5 bases in between. CDR1 is SGHDN and CDR2 is FVKESK in the germline V gene. DNA of the CDR3: TGTGCCAGCAGCCAATTCAAGAACACTGAAGCTTTCTTT. It specifies CASSQFKNTEAFF.

This clonotype has only a few counts. This sequence joins TRBV11-2 and TRBJ2-2; D may be TRBD2 (6 bases). Trimming removed 1 base at V and 3 bases at J, with 12 bases between. The germline gives CDR1 SGHAT, CDR2 FQNNGV. The length of the CDR3 is 16 residues. The CDR3 DNA reads TGTGCCAGCAGCTTAGGGGTGGAGGGTGACACCGGGGAGCTGTTTTTT. Amino acid sequence: CASSLGVEGDTGELFF.

This clonotype came up a few times. This chain connects TRBV6-2 or TRBV6-3 to TRBJ2-7; 9 positions agree with TRBD2. Germline values: CDR1 MNHEY, CDR2 SVGEGT. With 0 bases clipped from V and 2 bases from J, the junction kept 8 bases outside the gene matches. The CDR3 is 17 amino acids. CDR3 DNA sequence: TGTGCCAGCAGTTACTCGATGAGCGGGAGGCCGACCTACGAGCAGTACGTC. Translating gives CASSYSMSGRPTYEQYV.

This clonotype was recorded at least ten times. The chain employs TRBV7-9 and TRBJ2-2, with 7 bases matching TRBD1. CDR3 length: 17 amino acids. Losses at the gene ends were 2 bases for V and 0 bases for J; bases not matched to a gene: 6. Per germline, CDR1 SEHNR and CDR2 FQNEAQ (reference sequence). The CDR3 is CASSLIAGTANTGELFF. The CDR3 region has the DNA TGTGCCAGCAGCTTAATCGCCGGGACAGCGAACACCGGGGAGCTGTTTTTT.

The chain has TRBV6-2 or TRBV6-3 and TRBJ2-1; TRBD1 might be the D (5 bases). The ends were cut back, 6 bases at V and 4 bases at J, with 13 bases in the middle. The CDR3 spans 14 residues. Germline V gene data show CDR1 as MNHEY and CDR2 as SVGEGT. The CDR3 nucleotides are TGTGCCAGCAGGACTGGGGCAGGGTACAATGAGCAGTTCTTC. Its protein product is CASRTGAGYNEQFF.

This chain connects TRBV12-5 to TRBJ2-7; D ambiguous. Deletions cut 0 bases from V and 6 bases from J, with 18 bases between. The V gene's germline CDR1 is LGHNT and CDR2 FRNRAP. This CDR3 has 16 amino acids. Here the CDR3 reads CASGLVHWEKAVEQYV. The CDR3, as DNA: TGTGCTAGTGGTTTGGTACATTGGGAAAAGGCGGTCGAGCAGTACGTC.

This clonotype was picked up a small number of times. The chain links TRBV9 to TRBJ2-1; D call uncertain. The CDR3 loop spans 14 amino acids. The V end was cut by 2 bases, the J end by 7 bases, with 13 bases between. Germline CDR1 SGDLS, CDR2 YYNGEE. CDR3 sequence reads: CASSVPTQFNEQFF. In nucleotides, the CDR3 is TGTGCCAGCAGCGTGCCCACCCAATTTAATGAGCAGTTCTTC.

This clonotype was picked up a small number of times. V is TRBV10-3 and J is TRBJ1-1, with TRBD1 matching over 10 bases. The CDR3 sequence is 13 residues long. Unmatched junction bases numbered 6, after V lost 7 bases and J lost 7 bases. CDR1 ENHRY and CDR2 SYGVKD come from the germline V gene. The CDR3 sequence: CAITPDRGGEAFF. In nucleotides, the CDR3 is TGTGCCATCACCCCGGACAGGGGGGGTGAAGCTTTCTTT.

This clonotype showed up just a few times. The rearrangement links TRBV10-3 to TRBJ2-7; D is perhaps TRBD2 (6 bases). Trimming removed 6 bases at V and 2 bases at J, with 20 bases between. CDR3 size: 16 residues. Per the germline V gene, CDR1 is ENHRY and CDR2 is SYGVKD. In DNA, the CDR3 is TGTGCCATCAGCGAGGGACTGGCTAGCGCAACCTACGAGCAGTACTTC. Amino acid sequence: CAISEGLASATYEQYF.

In its sample, this clonotype was seen a few times. CDR3 sequence: CASRSGTSGIDTQYF. As DNA, the CDR3 is TGTGCCAGCAGGTCCGGGACTAGCGGGATTGATACGCAGTATTTT. The rearrangement links TRBV12-3 or TRBV12-4 to TRBJ2-3, with 13 bases matching TRBD2. The CDR3 contains 15 residues. Unmatched junction bases numbered 6, after V lost 6 bases and J lost 6 bases.

CDR3 nucleotides: TGTGCCAGCAGCTTGGAACGGTATAGCAATCAGCCCCAGCATTTT. As protein: CASSLERYSNQPQHF. The gene calls are TRBV5-6 and TRBJ1-5; D remains ambiguous. Germline CDR1 reads SGHDT; CDR2 reads YYEEEE. V was cut by 0 bases and J by 0 bases, with 7 bases left in between. CDR3 length: 15 residues.

This clonotype was found many times. The chain recombines TRBV5-1 with TRBJ1-4; D remains unclear. CDR3 length: 15 amino acids. V was pared by 5 bases and J by 7 bases, with 18 bases between. From germline, CDR1 is SGHRS and CDR2 YFSETQ. The chain's CDR3 is CASREDVGDGEKLFF. The CDR3 region has the DNA TGCGCCAGCAGAGAGGATGTCGGAGATGGTGAAAAACTGTTTTTT.

The CDR3 nucleotides are TGTGCCAGCAGCGGACTAGCGGGAGCCGAGCAGTTCTTC. It translates to CASSGLAGAEQFF. The rearrangement links TRBV6-4 to TRBJ2-1; TRBD2 matches at 13 bases. After removal of 6 bases from V and 10 bases from J, the junction contained 3 bases not matched to a gene. CDR1 and CDR2 from the germline V gene are MRHNA and SNTAGT. CDR3 length: 13 amino acids.

This clonotype was observed a few times. V gene TRBV2 combines with J gene TRBJ2-2; D may be TRBD1 (6 bases). Trimming shortened V by 6 bases and J by 7 bases, and 27 bases separated the two germline ends. The germline gives CDR1 SNHLY, CDR2 FYNNEI. This CDR3 has 18 residues. Here the CDR3 reads CASSRPRDTAQSSGELFF. The CDR3 nucleotides read TGTGCCAGCAGCCGACCCCGGGACACGGCCCAATCCAGCGGGGAGCTGTTTTTT. Filled out from reference TRBV2 and TRBJ2-2, the complete variable domain reads EPEVTQTPSHQVTQMGQEVILRCVPISNHLYFYWYRQILGQKVEFLVSFYNNEISEKSEIFDDQFSVERPDGSNFTLKIRSTKLEDSAMYFCASSRPRDTAQSSGELFFGEGSRLTVL.

The chain joins TRBV29-1 to TRBJ2-2; 7 nucleotides agree with TRBD1. This CDR3 spans 14 amino acids. The junction had 5 bases not matched to a gene; V was cut back by 4 bases and J by 3 bases. The germline V gene has CDR1 SQVTM and CDR2 ANQGSEA. The CDR3 sequence: CSVVTGLDTGELFF. The CDR3 DNA is TGCAGCGTTGTGACAGGGCTGGACACCGGGGAGCTGTTTTTT.

This clonotype was counted between two and nine times. The rearrangement uses TRBV20-1 and TRBJ1-1; D ambiguous. There are 13 residues in the CDR3. In germline, CDR1 is DFQATT, CDR2 SNEGSKA (reference sequence). V was shortened by 5 bases and J by 1 base, with 11 bases between the two germline ends. The CDR3 DNA reads as TGCAGTGCTCGCCTGGCCTCGAACACTGAAGCTTTCTTT. This gives the protein CSARLASNTEAFF.

This clonotype was detected only a few times. The chain has TRBV2 and TRBJ2-7; 13 bases line up with TRBD2. V lost 6 bases to trimming and J lost 2 bases; unmatched junction nucleotides: 1. Per germline, CDR1 SNHLY and CDR2 FYNNEI. The CDR3 is made up of 14 amino acids. The CDR3 sequence is CASRGLAGPYEQYV. CDR3 bases: TGTGCCAGCAGGGGACTAGCGGGACCCTACGAGCAGTACGTC.